This T cell receptor beta chain came from a study of cytomegalovirus exposure and HLA in healthy donors. Study summary: As released early, the data held 75 million to 90 million unique TCRs from HLA-typed donors.

The PCR was carried out with 60 Vbeta primers and 13 Jbeta primers. The method was immunoSEQ multiplex PCR; TCRdb's version includes in-frame clones alone and lacks a portion of them. The sample has under 200,000 clones, about three quarters seen once. CDR1 SGHRS and CDR2 YFSETQ come from the germline V gene. Trimming took 8 bases from V and 4 from J, leaving 25 bases between them. The CDR3 is 17 amino acids. The chain employs TRBV5-1 and TRBJ2-4; D might be TRBD2 (11 bases). The sequence was collected from a man in his fifties or sixties in good health and CMV-seropositive. The source material was PBMCs. The CDR3 region is CASRQGATSGGKNIQYF. As DNA, the CDR3 is TGCGCCAGTAGACAGGGGGCCACTAGCGGGGGAAAAAACATTCAGTACTTC.